Presented here are 17 T cell receptor beta chains from one specimen sequenced in a study of T cell changes during pregnancy in multiple sclerosis. Using immunoSEQ multiplex PCR, the repertoire was profiled, and TCRdb retains in-frame clones only, with some absent. This table has tens of thousands of clones, more than 75% appearing once. Sample: CD8+ T cells from peripheral blood mononuclear cells, taken before pregnancy. These TCRs come from a female donor with multiple sclerosis, enrolled in a pregnancy study.

This chain uses TRBV7-9 with TRBJ2-1, with D perhaps matching TRBD2 (6 bases). CDR1 and CDR2 from the germline V gene are SEHNR and FQNEAQ (reference sequence). The CDR3 length is 15 residues. V lost 1 base and J lost 8, with 15 bases in between. The CDR3 protein is CASSLVRGIWDEQFF. For the CDR3, the DNA is TGTGCCAGCAGCTTAGTGCGCGGGATTTGGGATGAGCAGTTCTTC.

V and J are TRBV9 and TRBJ1-5, with a possible D match to TRBD1 (5 bases). V was trimmed by 3 bases and J by 3 bases, leaving 10 bases between them. CDR3 length: 14 amino acids. Germline V CDR1 and CDR2: SGDLS, YYNGEE. CDR3 sequence reads: CASSAGGYNQPQHF. The DNA for the CDR3 is TGTGCCAGCAGCGCCGGGGGTTACAATCAGCCCCAGCATTTT.

The V and J genes are TRBV11-1 and TRBJ2-7, with 7 bases identical to TRBD1. V was pared by 4 bases and J by 1 base, with 13 bases of the junction left unmatched. CDR3 length: 17 amino acids. Germline V gene data show CDR1 as SGHAT and CDR2 as FQDESV (reference sequence). CDR3 in DNA: TGTGCCAGCAGCTACCTCCCAGCGACAGGGAAGTCCTACGAGCAGTACTTC. It specifies CASSYLPATGKSYEQYF.

The chain couples TRBV4-3 to TRBJ1-2; D is possibly TRBD1 (6 bases). In germline, CDR1 is LGHNA, CDR2 YSLEER. The CDR3 consists of 14 residues. V gave up 2 bases and J gave up 5 bases, with 12 bases separating them. The DNA of the CDR3 is TGCGCCAGCAGCCAACAGGGGTACGGTTATGGCTACACCTTC. As protein: CASSQQGYGYGYTF.

This clone has just one count. The chain combines TRBV6-1 with TRBJ1-1, with 10 bases that match TRBD1. The CDR3 contains 13 residues. V gave up 5 bases and J gave up 6 bases; unmatched junction bases: 3. From germline, CDR1 is MNHNS and CDR2 SASEGT. CDR3 bases: TGTGCCAGCAGTCAGACAGGGGGCGCTGAAGCTTTCTTT. It is translated as CASSQTGGAEAFF.

This rearrangement joins TRBV6-6 to TRBJ2-5; 11 bases are shared with TRBD2. This CDR3 has 15 residues. CDR1 and CDR2 from the germline V gene are MNHNY and SVGAGI (reference sequence). Trimming cost V 1 base and J 3 bases; bases outside gene matches: 1. CDR3 sequence reads: CASSYLLAGEETQYF. The CDR3 DNA sequence: TGTGCCAGCAGTTACTTACTAGCGGGAGAAGAGACCCAGTACTTC.

This chain links TRBV4-1 with TRBJ2-1; TRBD2 is a possible D gene (7 bases). The germline CDR1 and CDR2 sequences are MGHRA and YSYEKL. Trimming stripped 2 bases from V and 7 bases from J, with 15 bases between. The CDR3 extends over 15 amino acids. The DNA of the CDR3 is TGCGCCAGCAGCCAATTCCGGGGGGCAGAAAATGAGCAGTTCTTC. Translated: CASSQFRGAENEQFF.

This chain links TRBV25-1 with TRBJ1-4; 9 nucleotides align to TRBD1. The J segment lost 3 bases and the V segment lost 4 bases, leaving 6 bases of the junction unmatched. This CDR3 contains 16 residues. Germline V gene lookup returns CDR1 MGHDK and CDR2 SYGVNS. The CDR3 loop reads CASSGGTGLSNEKLFF. The CDR3 DNA reads TGTGCCAGCAGTGGCGGGACAGGGCTTTCTAATGAAAAACTGTTTTTT.

This clone was picked up one time. V gene TRBV6-1 combines with J gene TRBJ2-7; possibly TRBD2 for D (5 bases). Germline V gene lookup returns CDR1 MNHNS and CDR2 SASEGT. Trimming took 3 bases from V and 7 from J, leaving 10 bases between them. The CDR3 extends over 12 amino acids. The DNA of the CDR3 is TGTGCCAGCAGTGAGGAGGACTGGGAGCAGTACTTC. This gives the protein CASSEEDWEQYF.

The chain recombines TRBV4-1 with TRBJ2-1, with 12 bases matching TRBD2. The germline gives CDR1 MGHRA, CDR2 YSYEKL. V trimming: 3 bases; J trimming: 4 bases; junction bases outside the gene matches: 4. The CDR3 loop spans 16 amino acids. The CDR3: CASSQHGLAGYNEQFF. For the CDR3, the DNA is TGCGCCAGCAGCCAGCACGGACTAGCGGGGTACAATGAGCAGTTCTTC.

This clone has a single count. V is TRBV18 and J is TRBJ2-5; D gene unclear. CDR1 is KGHSH and CDR2 is LQKENI in the germline V gene. This CDR3 has 16 residues. V shed 2 bases and J shed 3 bases, with 16 bases lying between them. CDR3 loop: CASSPVSLLLEETQYF. In DNA, the CDR3 is TGTGCCAGCTCACCAGTTTCGTTGTTACTGGAAGAGACCCAGTACTTC.

This chain joins TRBV27 and TRBJ2-4; the match to TRBD1 covers 9 bases. The V gene end was trimmed by 5 bases and the J gene end by 8 bases; junction bases not matched to a gene: 7. Germline CDR1 MNHEY, CDR2 SMNVEV (reference sequence). The CDR3 is made up of 14 amino acids. CDR3 DNA sequence: TGTGCCAGCAGTGGCGGGACAGGGTCGGACATTCAGTACTTC. It translates to CASSGGTGSDIQYF.

The rearrangement joins TRBV2 to TRBJ2-5; TRBD1 aligns across 7 bases. The CDR3 sequence is 15 residues long. Germline V gene sequence: CDR1 SNHLY, CDR2 FYNNEI. With V trimmed by 4 bases and J by 5 bases, 10 bases remained unmatched. The CDR3: CASSGRTGGGETQYF. The CDR3 DNA is TGTGCCAGCAGTGGCAGGACAGGAGGAGGCGAGACCCAGTACTTC.

J is TRBJ2-7 and V is TRBV2; maybe TRBD2 (6 bases). Germline V gene data show CDR1 as SNHLY and CDR2 as FYNNEI. V was shortened by 7 bases and J by 3 bases, with 19 bases between the two germline ends. There are 15 residues in the CDR3. The CDR3 spells CASKVGAGTVYEQYF. The CDR3 nucleotides are TGTGCCAGCAAGGTAGGGGCGGGGACCGTCTACGAGCAGTACTTC.

The chain recombines TRBV7-9 with TRBJ1-2; 11 bases line up with TRBD1. The germline V gene encodes CDR1 SEHNR and CDR2 FQNEAQ (reference sequence). The junction had 8 bases not matched to a gene; V was cut back by 5 bases and J by 6 bases. The CDR3 sequence is 15 residues long. This CDR3 is CASSGQDRGLDGYTF. DNA for the CDR3: TGTGCCAGCAGCGGACAGGACAGGGGGCTCGATGGCTACACCTTC.

The J gene is TRBJ1-1, the V gene TRBV5-1, with D maybe TRBD1 (5 bases). Germline-derived CDR1 and CDR2 are SGHRS and YFSETQ. This CDR3 region has 14 residues. Trimming took off 1 base at V and 5 bases at J, with 12 bases between the two ends. CDR3 residues: CASSLIGEGTEAFF. The CDR3 nucleotides read TGCGCCAGCAGCTTGATAGGGGAAGGAACTGAAGCTTTCTTT.

The chain combines TRBV4-1 with TRBJ1-5; 8 bases agree with TRBD1. With V trimmed by 4 bases and J by 1 base, 6 bases remained unmatched. Germline values: CDR1 MGHRA, CDR2 YSYEKL. The CDR3 runs to 16 residues. CDR3 DNA sequence: TGCGCCAGCAGCCTTGGACAGGGTCTAAGCAATCAGCCCCAGCATTTT. As protein: CASSLGQGLSNQPQHF.